The clone carrying this TCR beta chain was seen only a few times. What it binds is not known. Described time point: patch test 3, about 24 weeks after DPC sensitization. The treatment is: therapeutic diphenylcyclopropenone sensitization with weekly scalp DPC. V lost 4 bases, J lost 4 bases, and 12 bases stayed unmatched. Germline-derived CDR1 and CDR2 are DFQATT and SNEGSKA (reference sequence). The CDR3 is 15 residues long. Attachment of unique molecular identifiers to individual cDNA molecules was performed in the library. A single record per CDR3 protein comes from TCRdb applying MiXCR to the RACE reads. The sample has roughly 200,000 distinct CDR3 sequences; about 25% are singletons. This entry comes from a study of human T cells and chemical hapten exposure. Overall study context: Upper-back patch tests with 0.01% DPC were read at 6 days. Broader study findings: Significantly more large CDR3 similarity clusters were formed by expanded TCRs than by controls.

Sequenced material: whole blood, taken in connection with sensitization to the hapten diphenylcyclopropenone (DPC). This chain joins TRBV20-1 and TRBJ2-7, with 8 positions matching TRBD2. This clonotype was obtained from a middle-aged woman with alopecia areata. Some clones in this sample may be carry-over from other donors' samples. CDR3 sequence reads: CSAIGRGRALYEQYF. CDR3 nucleotide sequence: TGCAGTGCTATCGGGAGGGGGAGGGCCCTTTACGAGCAGTACTTC.